This T cell receptor (beta chain) was sequenced in a study of identical twins. Points from the study as a whole: Twins shared beta out-of-frame sequences in excess, but this excess was weaker. Part of the zero-insertion signal could reflect confounding by invariant MAIT and iNKT cells.

Every donor was a healthy Caucasian. To note about this clonotype: Its target is unknown.

TCRdb redid the calling of the 5' RACE reads with MiXCR, one entry per CDR3 protein. The sample yields 570,000 or so distinct CDR3 sequences, 9.6% seen once. A further study also used this sample, focusing on yellow fever vaccine responses in identical twins.

The specimen sequenced was PBMCs. This clonotype originated in a woman between 18 and 29 years old in good health.

CDR3 nucleotides: TGTGCCAGCAGCTTAAAGCGGACAGGGATGGGGAGCTCCTACGAGCAGTACTTC. Translated: CASSLKRTGMGSSYEQYF. The chain joins TRBV7-8 to TRBJ2-7; 8 bases map to TRBD1. V shed 2 bases and J 0 bases; nucleotides not matched to a gene: 12. In germline, CDR1 is SGHVS, CDR2 FQNEAQ. The CDR3 is 18 residues long.